This is a list of T cell receptor beta chains from one sample in a study of vaccination effects on CD4 cells after COVID-19. What these receptors recognize is not known. Sequenced by immunoSEQ multiplex PCR; TCRdb stores in-frame clones only, minus some. The sample lists roughly 59,000 clones, 75% to 85% occurring once. Sequencing was performed on CD4+ T cells from PBMCs cultured with HCoV-OC43 spike peptides, taken after COVID-19 vaccination. The receptors were sampled from a human donor who received a COVID-19 vaccine. Each CDR3 is given with its conserved first and last residue. The order of the fields is CDR3 protein, J gene, V gene.

CDR3: CASSLAGGTGGWGYTF; J: TRBJ1-2; V: TRBV3-1/TRBV3-2
CDR3: CASSFQYSPLHF; J: TRBJ1-6; V: TRBV12-3/TRBV12-4
CDR3: CASRSSGGLETQYF; J: TRBJ2-5; V: TRBV5-1
CDR3: CASSDPGVAGGYTF; J: TRBJ1-2; V: TRBV6-1
CDR3: CASSRRTGGLYDTQYF; J: TRBJ2-3; V: TRBV4-3
CDR3: CASSEVRHTNTGELFF; J: TRBJ2-2; V: TRBV10-2
CDR3: CASSEGFNEKLFF; J: TRBJ1-4; V: TRBV28
CDR3: CASSQVSSGGTRGTGELFF; J: TRBJ2-2; V: TRBV14
CDR3: CAISPGQTTDTQYF; J: TRBJ2-3; V: TRBV10-3
CDR3: CSVGTPPRGSEAFF; J: TRBJ1-1; V: TRBV29-1
CDR3: CASSLGGGTEAFF; J: TRBJ1-1; V: TRBV14
CDR3: CASSPISPNTEAFF; J: TRBJ1-1; V: TRBV18
CDR3: CAISGTDLANYGYTF; J: TRBJ1-2; V: TRBV10-3
CDR3: CASSPWRRGYTF; J: TRBJ1-2; V: TRBV19
CDR3: CASSLRVEAETQYF; J: TRBJ2-5; V: TRBV27
CDR3: CSASRQDNQPQHF; J: TRBJ1-5; V: TRBV20-1
CDR3: CASSLEWTGGETQYF; J: TRBJ2-5; V: TRBV4-1
CDR3: CASSESQGNEKLFF; J: TRBJ1-4; V: TRBV6-1
CDR3: CASSLSRARGDTEQFF; J: TRBJ2-1; V: TRBV28
CDR3: CASSGVVEEAFF; J: TRBJ1-1; V: TRBV18
CDR3: CASSLKEGGDGYGYTF; J: TRBJ1-2; V: TRBV4-3
CDR3: CAARGADEKLFF; J: TRBJ1-4; V: TRBV10-3
CDR3: CASSLAGLGGELFF; J: TRBJ2-2; V: TRBV5-6
CDR3: CASSLGTANTGELFF; J: TRBJ2-2; V: TRBV28
CDR3: CASSVDEGPPNSPLHF; J: TRBJ1-6; V: TRBV9
CDR3: CASSLEWSGGRNEQFF; J: TRBJ2-1; V: TRBV7-2
CDR3: CASSLDSLNSPLHF; J: TRBJ1-6; V: TRBV5-4
CDR3: CAWREPQGTGRNTEAFF; J: TRBJ1-1; V: TRBV30
CDR3: CASGLADGFYGYTF; J: TRBJ1-2; V: TRBV12-5
CDR3: CASSSGLRPGRNTGELFF; J: TRBJ2-2; V: TRBV5-1
CDR3: CASSVGRMNTEAFF; J: TRBJ1-1; V: TRBV11-3
CDR3: CASSHLPGQGISPLHF; J: TRBJ1-6; V: TRBV4-3
CDR3: CASSQIRGARYNEQFF; J: TRBJ2-1; V: TRBV7-8
CDR3: CASSLTGNTIYF; J: TRBJ1-3; V: TRBV28
CDR3: CASTYKGQGDYGYTF; J: TRBJ1-2; V: TRBV19
CDR3: CASSQDDRGRDIQYF; J: TRBJ2-4; V: TRBV4-1
CDR3: CASSRASGVPYNEQFF; J: TRBJ2-1; V: TRBV11-3
CDR3: CAISVTGENEQFF; J: TRBJ2-1; V: TRBV10-3
CDR3: CASSPGTGPMQPQHF; J: TRBJ1-5; V: TRBV2
CDR3: CASSSLSGLAGNEQFF; J: TRBJ2-1; V: TRBV5-1
CDR3: CASRQGPRQPQHF; J: TRBJ1-5; V: TRBV5-1
CDR3: CSASWSRDGIQFF; J: TRBJ2-1; V: TRBV20-1
CDR3: CASSEERGPTGELFF; J: TRBJ2-2; V: TRBV6-4
CDR3: CASTRPHSGNTIYF; J: TRBJ1-3; V: TRBV28
CDR3: CASRRSSYNSPLHF; J: TRBJ1-6; V: TRBV28
CDR3: CASSLAVSPGANVLTF; J: TRBJ2-6; V: TRBV7-2
CDR3: CASSLYRNTEAFF; J: TRBJ1-1; V: TRBV11-2
CDR3: CASSLQTTNQPQHF; J: TRBJ1-5; V: TRBV2